Each of the 30 T cell receptor beta chains below was sequenced from the same sample in a study of tumor and adjacent non-tumor tissue in lung cancer (dated by TCRdb to 2016 to 2018). RNA was isolated from bulk unsorted tissue, and RNA quality was assessed with a NanoDrop ND-1000 and an Agilent 2100. Libraries were built with multiplex PCR. TCRdb shows the sequencer as Illumina HiSeq 2500. TCRbeta libraries were constructed through three rounds of nested PCR with primers (Table S4) according to protocols adapted from ARM-PCR. In TCRdb, the public reads were trimmed at Q25 with fastp and aligned with MiXCR, with productive beta chains retained. Rows with a matching CDR3 protein are joined into one entry that keeps the most common DNA and genes. Recorded for this sample are some 71,000 distinct CDR3 sequences; 72% of them occurred a single time. The ten biggest clones cover around 10% of the sample.

Specimen: lung tumor tissue. Receptors were obtained from a middle-aged woman with non-small cell lung cancer.

This clonotype has more than one count but fewer than ten. A read error may be the cause here, since a much bigger clone is one base away. The rearrangement links TRBV5-4 to TRBJ2-2; D gene unclear. V dropped 0 bases and J dropped 6 bases, with 12 bases sitting between them. The length of the CDR3 is 15 residues. CDR1 SGHNT and CDR2 YYREEE come from the germline V gene (reference sequence). In DNA, the CDR3 is TGTGCCAGCAGCTTGGACGGGTCCAACGCCGGGGAGCTGTTTTTT. Residues: CASSLDGSNAGELFF. The whole variable domain, remainder taken from reference TRBV5-4 and TRBJ2-2, is ETGVTQSPTHLIKTRGQQVTLRCSSQSGHNTVSWYQQALGQGPQFIFQYYREEENGRGNFPPRFSGLQFPNYSSELNVNALELDDSALYLCASSLDGSNAGELFFGEGSRLTVL.

In regard to this clonotype: The junction departs from the called germline gene at one end, perhaps through a read error. V usage is TRBV11-2 and J usage is TRBJ2-7; D possibly corresponds to TRBD2 (5 bases). This CDR3 region has 12 residues. Germline CDR1 and CDR2: SGHAT and FQNNGV. Here the CDR3 DNA reads TGTGCCAGGGGTGGGAGCTCCTACGACCAGTACTTC. Translated: CARGGSSYDQYF.

Worth noting for this clonotype: One end of the junction fails to match germline, which may point to a read error. The rearrangement joins TRBV20-1 to TRBJ2-7, with a tentative D call TRBD1 (6 bases). Looked up from germline, CDR1 is DFQATT and CDR2 is SNEGSKA (reference sequence). This CDR3 has 14 residues. Here the CDR3 DNA reads TGTAGTGTTAGTGCCTGGCAGGGGAACTACGAGCAGTACTTC. It yields the protein CSVSAWQGNYEQYF.

This clonotype appeared many times. The V call is TRBV30, the J call TRBJ1-1, with a weak D call TRBD1 (6 bases). The CDR3 covers 12 residues. Germline V gene data show CDR1 as GTSNPN and CDR2 as SVGIG (reference sequence). In DNA form, the CDR3 reads TGTGCGGGGGGGCCTGATAACACTGAAGCTTTCTTT. Translating it yields CAGGPDNTEAFF.

Comment on this clonotype: Possible read error: a much larger clone is one base away. This chain uses TRBV28 with TRBJ2-1; no reliable D call. The CDR3 consists of 15 residues. From germline, CDR1 is MDHEN and CDR2 SYDVKM. This chain's CDR3 is CASSLSSPAYKEQFF. In DNA form, the CDR3 reads TGTGCCAGCAGTTTAAGTAGTCCGGCCTACAAAGAGCAGTTCTTC.

A remark on this clonotype: At one boundary the junction diverges from the germline segment, which might be a read error. The chain employs TRBV5-4 and TRBJ2-7; perhaps TRBD2 as D (7 bases). This CDR3 has 13 residues. Germline V CDR1 and CDR2: SGHNT, YYREEE (reference sequence). CDR3 DNA: TGTGTCAGCAGGCTAGGGGGGGCCAACGAGCAGTACTTC. Its protein product is CVSRLGGANEQYF.

Concerning this clonotype itself: Without the conserved terminal phenylalanine or tryptophan, this CDR3 likely stems from a read error. Because the CDR3's place on the DNA is in doubt, the DNA is left out and the CDR3 is given as listed by TCRdb. The J gene is TRBJ2-1, the V gene TRBV11-3; the D call in the table, TRBD2, was not verified against the DNA. The germline V gene has CDR1 SGHNT and CDR2 YENEEA. A total of 18 residues make up the CDR3, ends included. The CDR3 loop is CASSLGLVVGGSYNEQIY.

To note about this clonotype: A junction end diverges from the germline sequence, so it may reflect a read error. The chain employs TRBV6-1 and TRBJ1-2; D is possibly TRBD1 (5 bases). The CDR3 has 13 amino acids. Germline-derived CDR1 and CDR2 are MNHNS and SASEGT. The CDR3, as DNA: TGTGTCAGTAGTACAGGAGGGTATCAAGGCTACGCCTTC. Protein: CVSSTGGYQGYAF.

This rearrangement joins TRBV14 to TRBJ2-5, with 10 bases fitting TRBD2. V was clipped by 11 bases and J by 4 bases; unmatched bases: 16. Germline CDR1 is SGHDN and CDR2 is FVKESK. The CDR3 sequence is 16 residues long. This chain's CDR3 is CACCRRLAGDLETQYF. The CDR3 DNA is TGTGCCTGCTGCCGTAGGCTAGCGGGAGATCTAGAGACCCAGTACTTC.

About this clonotype: No conserved phenylalanine or tryptophan is present at the end of the CDR3, so a read error is the likely explanation. The chain has TRBV14 and TRBJ2-6; D is uncertain. The CDR3 is 15 residues long. CDR1 is SGHDN, CDR2 FVKESK, per germline. CDR3 residues: CASSPRDSVANLLTC. CDR3 bases: TGTGCCAGCAGCCCCAGAGACTCTGTGGCCAACCTCCTGACTTGC.

Points on this clonotype: This may be a read error, as it is one base from a much larger clone. No DNA is shown, since the ends of the CDR3 on it are uncertain; the CDR3 is the one TCRdb lists. The J gene is TRBJ1-1, the V gene TRBV2. Including both end residues, the CDR3 is 14 amino acids long. CDR1 is SNHLY and CDR2 is FYNNEI in the germline V gene. This CDR3 reads CASNVGRGNTEASF.

This rearrangement joins TRBV4-1 to TRBJ2-3, with TRBD2 as a possible D gene (5 bases). The CDR3 totals 15 residues. Germline-derived CDR1 and CDR2 are MGHRA and YSYEKL. The V gene lost 0 bases and the J gene lost 4 bases, with 11 bases spanning the gap. The CDR3 sequence is CASSQDFSSSDTQYF. CDR3 DNA: TGCGCCAGCAGCCAAGATTTTTCTAGCTCAGATACGCAGTATTTT.

About this clonotype itself: The final CDR3 position lacks the conserved phenylalanine or tryptophan, pointing to a likely read error. The chain employs TRBV29-1 and TRBJ2-7; TRBD1 matches at 11 bases. The germline V gene encodes CDR1 SQVTM and CDR2 ANQGSEA. Unmatched junction bases numbered 12, after V lost 5 bases and J lost 0 bases. The CDR3 runs to 17 residues. The CDR3 sequence: CSVFWTGGHVSSYEQYL. CDR3 in DNA: TGCAGCGTTTTTTGGACAGGGGGCCATGTGAGCTCCTACGAGCAGTACCTC.

To note about this clonotype: At one end, the junction sequence differs from germline, possibly due to a read error. CDR3 DNA: TGCAGCGTTGAAACGTCCTTGATGGAGACCCAGTACTTT. As protein: CSVETSLMETQYF. V is TRBV29-1 and J is TRBJ2-5; D is undetermined. Germline CDR1 is SQVTM and CDR2 is ANQGSEA. The CDR3 runs to 13 residues.

The chain carries TRBV7-8 and TRBJ1-4; the D gene is possibly TRBD1 (5 bases). CDR1 is SGHVS, CDR2 FQNEAQ, per germline. V was pared by 5 bases and J by 9 bases, with 22 bases between. The CDR3 extends over 16 amino acids. CDR3 protein: CASSKTTVGHGKKLFF. The CDR3 region has the DNA TGTGCCAGCAGCAAGACGACGGTGGGGCACGGTAAAAAACTGTTTTTT.

On this clonotype: This is likely a read error, given that the CDR3 carries no conserved phenylalanine or tryptophan at its end. The limits of the CDR3 on the DNA are not certain, so only TCRdb's listed CDR3 is given. This chain links TRBV29-1 with TRBJ2-7; TRBD2 is taken as the D call from the table, unchecked against the DNA. Looked up from germline, CDR1 is SQVTM and CDR2 is ANQGSEA. Both ends counted, the CDR3 spans 12 residues. The CDR3 sequence: CNVERGSGLKYL.

The genes are TRBV6-5 and TRBJ2-7, with a tentative D call TRBD1 (5 bases). Germline lookup yields CDR1 MNHEY and CDR2 SVGAGI. This CDR3 has 12 amino acids. Trimming left V 9 bases short and J 10 bases short, with 19 bases between. The CDR3 DNA reads TGTGCCAGACCTAGTGGGGCCATGGAACAGTACTTC. Translation gives CARPSGAMEQYF.

With respect to this clonotype: A junction end diverges from the germline sequence, so it may reflect a read error. This CDR3 reads CASSLVLNSYEQYF. The CDR3 nucleotides read TGCGCCAGCAGCTTAGTCTTAAATTCCTACGAGCAGTACTTC. The chain is built from TRBV11-2 and TRBJ2-7; D remains ambiguous. The CDR3 length is 14 residues. CDR1 is SGHAT, CDR2 FQNNGV, per germline.

The chain carries TRBV6-1 and TRBJ2-1; D not certain. The germline V and J ends were trimmed by 8 bases and 2 bases, with 7 bases remaining between them. The CDR3 sequence is 12 residues long. Germline V lookup: CDR1 MNHNS, CDR2 SASEGT. The CDR3 sequence is CASCGTYNEQFF. DNA for the CDR3: TGTGCCAGCTGCGGCACCTACAATGAGCAGTTCTTC.

With regard to this clonotype: At one end, the junction sequence differs from germline, possibly due to a read error. This chain joins TRBV5-1 and TRBJ1-4, with D perhaps matching TRBD1 (5 bases). Germline CDR1 is SGHRS and CDR2 is YFSETQ. The CDR3 contains 16 residues. CDR3: CASSYGDAYQGEKLSF. Here the CDR3 DNA reads TGCGCCAGTAGCTACGGGGACGCCTATCAAGGTGAAAAACTGTCTTTT.

Note on this clonotype: The junction does not match germline at one end; this may be a read error. The rearrangement uses TRBV11-1 and TRBJ2-7; 7 positions match TRBD1. Germline V lookup: CDR1 SGHAT, CDR2 FQDESV (reference sequence). The CDR3 covers 14 residues. Here the CDR3 DNA reads TGTGCCAGCAGCCTGGGACAGATCTCCTACGAGCAGTGCTTC. Protein sequence: CASSLGQISYEQCF. Supplemented by reference TRBV11-1 and TRBJ2-7, the full variable domain reads EAEVAQSPRYKITEKSQAVAFWCDPISGHATLYWYRQILGQGPELLVQFQDESVVDDSQLPKDRFSAERLKGVDSTLKIQPAELGDSAMYLCASSLGQISYEQCFGPGTRLTVT.

To note about this clonotype: A much larger clonotype is one base distant, so this may be a read error. The V gene is TRBV7-9, the J gene TRBJ1-1; tentative D call: TRBD1 (5 bases). The V gene's germline CDR1 is SEHNR and CDR2 FQNEAQ (reference sequence). The CDR3 extends over 13 amino acids. The CDR3 here is CASRLGDQGGAFF. The CDR3 coding sequence is TGTGCCAGCAGGTTAGGGGACCAGGGAGGAGCTTTCTTT.

This clonotype showed up many times. The chain recombines TRBV20-1 with TRBJ2-7; TRBD2 agrees at 11 bases. CDR1 and CDR2 (germline): DFQATT, SNEGSKA (reference sequence). The CDR3 length is 19 residues. Trimming removed 2 bases from V and 4 bases from J; junction bases left unmatched: 19. In nucleotides, the CDR3 is TGCAGTGCTAGACTTCTACGGCAGGGAGGGACTAGCGGCACGTACGAGCAGTACTTC. It encodes CSARLLRQGGTSGTYEQYF.

As concerns this clonotype: This may stem from a read error, because a much larger clone lies one nucleotide away. The V call is TRBV13, the J call TRBJ2-2; D gene uncertain. The length of the CDR3 is 16 residues. Germline V gene sequence: CDR1 PRHDT, CDR2 FYEKMQ (reference sequence). The CDR3 nucleotides are TGTGCCAGCAACTTATTTGGGATGGAACAGACCGGGGAGCTGTTTTTT. This sequence encodes CASNLFGMEQTGELFF.

This clonotype was found a few times. The chain uses TRBV6-4 and TRBJ2-1; tentatively, D is TRBD1 (5 bases). The CDR3 totals 16 residues. From germline, CDR1 is MRHNA and CDR2 SNTAGT. The V end lost 5 bases, the J end lost 6 bases, and 20 bases lay between the germline ends. CDR3 sequence reads: CASSQPQMQGVNEQFF. The CDR3 DNA reads TGTGCCAGCAGTCAGCCTCAAATGCAGGGTGTCAATGAGCAGTTCTTC.

With regard to this clonotype: One end of the junction is discordant with germline, which a read error may explain. The chain employs TRBV5-5 and TRBJ2-2; D perhaps matches TRBD2 (6 bases). Germline V CDR1 and CDR2: SGHKS, YYEKEE (reference sequence). This CDR3 is built from 15 residues. CDR3 in DNA: TGTGCCAGCCTGCCGGGGACCGCGAACACCGGGGAGGTGTTTTTT. Its translation: CASLPGTANTGEVFF.

Points on this clonotype: This may come from a read error, since a much larger clone is one base off. The CDR3 does not close with the conserved phenylalanine or tryptophan, likely indicating a read error. The V call is TRBV28, the J call TRBJ2-7, with a weak D call TRBD2 (6 bases). Trimming removed 6 bases at V and 2 bases at J, with 29 bases between. The V gene's germline CDR1 is MDHEN and CDR2 SYDVKM. The CDR3 extends over 19 amino acids. The CDR3 bases are TGTGCCAGCAGGCCCTCACCTGCGGGACCGGACAAGTGGGCCTACGAGCAGTACTTA. This translates into CASRPSPAGPDKWAYEQYL.

The table lists this clonotype with a few counts. The germline gene is not matched at one end of the junction; a read error may be the cause. The chain links TRBV2 to TRBJ2-1; 8 nucleotides agree with TRBD2. The CDR3 length is 14 residues. In germline, CDR1 is SNHLY, CDR2 FYNNEI. The CDR3 DNA sequence: TGTGTCAGCAGTCGGACTAGCAGTCTAAATGAGCAGTTCTTC. The encoded protein is CVSSRTSSLNEQFF. Full variable domain (outside the CDR3, taken from reference TRBV2 and TRBJ2-1): EPEVTQTPSHQVTQMGQEVILRCVPISNHLYFYWYRQILGQKVEFLVSFYNNEISEKSEIFDDQFSVERPDGSNFTLKIRSTKLEDSAMYFCVSSRTSSLNEQFFGPGTRLTVL.

The CDR3 nucleotides read TGCAGCGTTGACCGGACAGCAGAGACACACTACTTC. Translation gives CSVDRTAETHYF. The chain joins TRBV29-1 to TRBJ2-5; D might be TRBD1 (6 bases). Germline-derived CDR1 and CDR2 are SQVTM and ANQGSEA. V lost 3 bases to trimming and J lost 14 bases, with 19 bases between them. The CDR3 covers 12 residues.

Remarks on this clonotype: A read error may produce the germline difference seen at one junction end. This rearrangement joins TRBV5-1 to TRBJ2-3, with a weak D call TRBD2 (7 bases). This CDR3 comprises 16 residues. CDR1 is SGHRS, CDR2 YFSETQ, per germline. In nucleotides, the CDR3 is TGCTCCAGCAGCTTGGGAACGGGGGGCCCCGGTGATACGCAGTATTTT. This codes for CSSSLGTGGPGDTQYF.